A single sample is the source of the 17 T cell receptor beta chains below, sequenced in a study of blood T cell repertoires in COVID-19 (TCRdb year 2020). The library was built by means of the immunoSEQ multiplex PCR assay. TCRdb mirrors the immuneACCESS table, restricted to in-frame sequences. Some clones are absent from its copies; in checked studies, under half trace to an unresolved V gene, and the reason for the others is unknown. Here the sample has about 140,000 clones; roughly 85% occur a single time. Together, the top ten hold under 4.5% of the sample. Input material: peripheral blood. The receptor set was obtained from a man aged 55 to 70 with acute or convalescent COVID-19.

This rearrangement joins TRBV2 to TRBJ2-3, with 8 bases fitting TRBD2. The trim removed 8 bases at V and 7 bases at J, leaving 8 bases unmatched. Germline V gives CDR1 SNHLY, CDR2 FYNNEI. This CDR3 has 13 residues. The DNA of the CDR3 is TGTGCCAGCGGAGCGGGAGCCCCTAATACGCAGTATTTT. As protein: CASGAGAPNTQYF.

This clone has a count of ten or more. At one end, the junction sequence differs from germline, possibly due to a read error. The chain employs TRBV6-5 and TRBJ1-6, with unresolved D. Germline V gene data show CDR1 as MNHEY and CDR2 as SVGAGI. CDR3 size: 15 residues. CDR3 protein: CASIYQASYNSPLHF. CDR3 DNA: TGTGCCAGCATTTACCAAGCCTCCTATAATTCACCCCTCCACTTT.

This chain links TRBV3-1 (or the pseudogene TRBV3-2) with TRBJ2-2; D call uncertain. Germline loops: CDR1 LGHDT, CDR2 YNNKEL (reference sequence). There are 11 residues in the CDR3. Trimming took 9 bases from V and 8 from J, leaving 10 bases between them. DNA of the CDR3: TGTGCCAGTCGATTCGCGGGGGAGCTGTTTTTT. Translated: CASRFAGELFF.

This clone was seen only a few times. The chain recombines TRBV12-3 or TRBV12-4 with TRBJ1-2; a possible D gene is TRBD1 (5 bases). The CDR3 is 12 amino acids. Between the trimmed V and J ends, which lost 5 bases and 1 base, there was a span of 5 bases. The CDR3 sequence is CASSDSNYGYTF. The DNA for the CDR3 is TGTGCCAGCAGTGACAGTAACTATGGCTACACCTTC.

The rearrangement uses TRBV14 and TRBJ2-1; TRBD2 is a possible D gene (6 bases). Germline assignment: CDR1 SGHDN and CDR2 FVKESK. V was clipped by 4 bases and J by 11 bases, with 21 bases between them. This CDR3 has 15 residues. The CDR3 sequence is CASSPLGRGRGQQFF. CDR3 sequence (DNA): TGTGCCAGCAGCCCTCTCGGGAGAGGCCGGGGTCAGCAGTTCTTC.

The chain uses TRBV7-2 and TRBJ2-5; TRBD1 agrees at 9 bases. Germline V gene lookup returns CDR1 SGHTA and CDR2 FQGNSA. The J segment lost 1 base and the V segment lost 5 bases, leaving 8 bases of the junction unmatched. The CDR3 consists of 16 residues. The CDR3 sequence: CASSLQTGGTQETQYF. CDR3 in DNA: TGTGCCAGCAGCCTACAGACAGGGGGGACCCAAGAGACCCAGTACTTC.

The chain links TRBV4-3 to TRBJ2-6; D is unclear. There are 16 residues in the CDR3. Trimming stripped 0 bases from V and 0 bases from J, with 6 bases between. CDR1 and CDR2 from the germline V gene are LGHNA and YSLEER. For the CDR3, the DNA is TGCGCCAGCAGCCAAGACTGGAGCTCTGGGGCCAACGTCCTGACTTTC. It yields the protein CASSQDWSSGANVLTF.

The V and J genes are TRBV6-5 and TRBJ1-6; 10 nucleotides line up with TRBD1. This CDR3 comprises 15 residues. Trimming cost V 6 bases and J 9 bases; bases outside gene matches: 8. Germline loops: CDR1 MNHEY, CDR2 SVGAGI. In DNA, the CDR3 is TGTGCCAGCAGCCCGACAGGGGGCGCAAGTTCACCCCTCCACTTT. This encodes CASSPTGGASSPLHF.

The chain joins TRBV6-2 or TRBV6-3 to TRBJ1-2; 7 bases are a match to TRBD1. Trimming removed 0 bases from V and 6 bases from J; junction bases left unmatched: 7. Looked up from germline, CDR1 is MNHEY and CDR2 is SVGEGT. The CDR3 consists of 15 residues. CDR3 in DNA: TGTGCCAGCAGTTACTCGGCAGGGGGATTGAATGGCTACACCTTC. Translation gives CASSYSAGGLNGYTF.

The chain uses TRBV5-6 and TRBJ1-2, with 7 bases lining up with TRBD1. The J segment lost 7 bases and the V segment lost 3 bases, leaving 6 bases of the junction unmatched. The CDR3 extends over 13 amino acids. Germline CDR1 and CDR2: SGHDT and YYEEEE. CDR3 sequence: CASSSPDRSGYTF. The CDR3 DNA reads TGTGCCAGCAGCTCCCCGGACAGGTCTGGCTACACCTTC.

The rearrangement links TRBV6-5 to TRBJ2-5; the match to TRBD1 covers 8 bases. Trimming at V came to 2 bases and at J to 5 bases, leaving 7 bases not matched to a gene. Germline lookup yields CDR1 MNHEY and CDR2 SVGAGI. The length of the CDR3 is 15 residues. Here the CDR3 reads CASSYGDRGRETQYF. CDR3 in DNA: TGTGCCAGCAGTTACGGCGACAGGGGAAGGGAGACCCAGTACTTC.

The J gene is TRBJ1-1, the V gene TRBV10-3; possible D gene TRBD1, 5 bases. The V gene's germline CDR1 is ENHRY and CDR2 SYGVKD. Trimming removed 4 bases at V and 0 bases at J, with 12 bases between. The CDR3 is made up of 15 amino acids. In DNA, the CDR3 is TGTGCCATCAGTGGAGGAGGGGTGATGAACACTGAAGCTTTCTTT. This encodes CAISGGGVMNTEAFF.

Many counts were recorded for this clone. The rearrangement uses TRBV7-9 and TRBJ1-1; D gene uncertain. The CDR3 loop spans 14 amino acids. V was pared by 5 bases and J by 1 base, with 11 bases between. Germline V gives CDR1 SEHNR, CDR2 FQNEAQ (reference sequence). In DNA, the CDR3 is TGTGCCAGCAGCCCTCTTGGAGGGAACACTGAAGCTTTCTTT. Residues: CASSPLGGNTEAFF.

The gene calls are TRBV30 and TRBJ1-1, with 8 positions matching TRBD1. J was trimmed by 1 base and V by 7 bases; bases with no gene match: 5. The length of the CDR3 is 13 residues. CDR1 is GTSNPN, CDR2 SVGIG, per germline (reference sequence). CDR3 sequence: CASAGTGNTEAFF. CDR3 in DNA: TGTGCCTCTGCAGGGACAGGGAACACTGAAGCTTTCTTT.

The gene calls are TRBV10-3 and TRBJ1-2; the D gene is possibly TRBD1 (5 bases). Germline lookup yields CDR1 ENHRY and CDR2 SYGVKD. Trimming pared 9 bases from V and 7 bases from J, leaving 15 bases between. The CDR3 has 12 amino acids. CDR3 sequence reads: CAIGDWDGGYTF. CDR3 DNA: TGTGCCATAGGGGACTGGGATGGTGGCTACACCTTC.

V is TRBV3-1 (or the pseudogene TRBV3-2) and J is TRBJ1-4; D unresolved. The CDR3 covers 13 residues. V dropped 7 bases and J dropped 7 bases, with 13 bases sitting between them. Germline CDR1 LGHDT, CDR2 YNNKEL (reference sequence). The CDR3 spells CASIGLSSEKLFF. For the CDR3, the DNA is TGTGCCAGCATCGGACTATCGAGTGAAAAACTGTTTTTT.

The chain joins TRBV5-5 to TRBJ2-3; TRBD2 might be the D (6 bases). This CDR3 region has 15 residues. Germline V gene lookup returns CDR1 SGHKS and CDR2 YYEKEE (reference sequence). V lost 4 bases and J lost 4, with 16 bases in between. The CDR3 here is CASSPVFGGSDTQYF. The CDR3 DNA reads as TGTGCCAGCAGCCCCGTTTTCGGGGGATCAGATACGCAGTATTTT.